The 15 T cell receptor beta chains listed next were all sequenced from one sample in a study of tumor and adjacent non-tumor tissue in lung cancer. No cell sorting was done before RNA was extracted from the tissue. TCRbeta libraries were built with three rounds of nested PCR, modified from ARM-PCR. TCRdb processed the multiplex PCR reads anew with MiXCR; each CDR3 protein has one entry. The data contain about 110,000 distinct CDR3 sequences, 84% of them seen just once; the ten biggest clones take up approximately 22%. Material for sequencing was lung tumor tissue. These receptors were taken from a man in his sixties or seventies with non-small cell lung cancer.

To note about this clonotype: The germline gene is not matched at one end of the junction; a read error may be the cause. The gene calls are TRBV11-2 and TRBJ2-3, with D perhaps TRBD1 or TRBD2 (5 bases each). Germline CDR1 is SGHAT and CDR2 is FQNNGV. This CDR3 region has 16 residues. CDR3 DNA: TGTACCAGCAGCTTAACTCAGGGTGGAGGCAGAGATACGCAGTATTTT. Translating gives CTSSLTQGGGRDTQYF.

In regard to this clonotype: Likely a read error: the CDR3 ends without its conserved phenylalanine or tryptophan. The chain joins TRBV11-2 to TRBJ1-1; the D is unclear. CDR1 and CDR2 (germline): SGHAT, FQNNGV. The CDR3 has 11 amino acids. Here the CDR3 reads CTGATVDEAFL. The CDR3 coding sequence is TGTACCGGCGCCACGGTGGACGAAGCTTTCTTA.

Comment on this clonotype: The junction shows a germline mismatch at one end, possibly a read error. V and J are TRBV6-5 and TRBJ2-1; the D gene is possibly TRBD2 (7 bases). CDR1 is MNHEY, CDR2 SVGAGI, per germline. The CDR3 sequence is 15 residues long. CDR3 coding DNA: TGTGCGAGCAATTACCTTGGCGGTAGGGGGAGGGCGGCGTTCTTC. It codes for CASNYLGGRGRAAFF.

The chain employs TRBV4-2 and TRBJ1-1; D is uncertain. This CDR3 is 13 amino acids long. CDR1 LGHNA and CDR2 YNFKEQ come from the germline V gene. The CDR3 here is CASGQDRGLEAFF. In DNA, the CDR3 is TGTGCTAGCGGCCAAGATCGAGGGCTTGAAGCTTTCTTT.

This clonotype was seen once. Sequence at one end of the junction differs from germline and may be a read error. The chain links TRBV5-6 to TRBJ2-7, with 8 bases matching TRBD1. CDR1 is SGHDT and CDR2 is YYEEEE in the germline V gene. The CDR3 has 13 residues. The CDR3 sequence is CASSLDRAYEHYF. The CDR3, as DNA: TGTGCCAGCAGTTTGGACAGGGCTTACGAGCATTACTTC.

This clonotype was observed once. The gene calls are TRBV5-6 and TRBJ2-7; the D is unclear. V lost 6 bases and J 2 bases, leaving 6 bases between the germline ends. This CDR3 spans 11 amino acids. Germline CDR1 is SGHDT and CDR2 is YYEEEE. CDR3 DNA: TGTGCCAGCATCGAACCCTACGAGCAGTACTTC. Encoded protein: CASIEPYEQYF.

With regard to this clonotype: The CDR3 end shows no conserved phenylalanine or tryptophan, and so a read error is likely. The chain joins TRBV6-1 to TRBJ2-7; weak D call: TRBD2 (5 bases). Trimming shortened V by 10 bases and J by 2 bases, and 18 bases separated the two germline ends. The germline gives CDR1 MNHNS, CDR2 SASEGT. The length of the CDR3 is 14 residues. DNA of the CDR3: TGTGCCAATCAAATCGAGGCGGGCACCTACGAGCAGTACATC. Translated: CANQIEAGTYEQYI.

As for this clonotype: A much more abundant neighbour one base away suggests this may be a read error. CDR3 in amino acids: CSATRAGGDFQEIQYF. CDR3 DNA sequence: TGCAGTGCTACTAGAGCCGGTGGGGACTTCCAAGAGATCCAGTACTTC. The chain has TRBV20-1 and TRBJ2-5; a weak D match, TRBD2 (6 bases). Germline V CDR1 and CDR2: DFQATT, SNEGSKA (reference sequence). The CDR3 is made up of 16 amino acids.

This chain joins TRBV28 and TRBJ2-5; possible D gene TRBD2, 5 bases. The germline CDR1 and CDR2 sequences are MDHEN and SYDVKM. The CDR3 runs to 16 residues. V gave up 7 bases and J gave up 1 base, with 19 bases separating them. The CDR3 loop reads CASNMRALPPQETQYF. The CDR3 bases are TGTGCCAGCAATATGAGGGCGCTTCCCCCCCAAGAGACCCAGTACTTC.

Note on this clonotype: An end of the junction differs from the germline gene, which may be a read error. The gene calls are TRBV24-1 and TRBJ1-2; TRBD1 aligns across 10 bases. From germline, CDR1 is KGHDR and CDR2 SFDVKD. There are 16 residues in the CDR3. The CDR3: CASSDHSETGGRGYTF. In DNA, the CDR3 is TGTGCCTCCAGTGATCATTCCGAGACAGGGGGCCGCGGCTACACCTTC.

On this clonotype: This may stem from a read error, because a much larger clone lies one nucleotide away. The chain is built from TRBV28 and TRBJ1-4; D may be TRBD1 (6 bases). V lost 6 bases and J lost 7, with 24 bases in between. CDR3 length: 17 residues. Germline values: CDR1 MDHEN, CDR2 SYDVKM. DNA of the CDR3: TGTGCCAGCAGCAGTTACGGGGGGCGCTTACATAGTGAAAAACTGTTTTTT. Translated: CASSSYGGRLHSEKLFF.

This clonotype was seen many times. The CDR3 loop reads CASSLELLAGMNEQFF. CDR3 nucleotides: TGTGCCAGCAGCTTAGAGCTCCTAGCGGGAATGAATGAGCAGTTCTTC. The chain carries TRBV11-2 and TRBJ2-1, with 9 bases identical to TRBD2. The CDR3 spans 16 residues. Trimming removed 0 bases from V and 7 bases from J; junction bases left unmatched: 7. CDR1 SGHAT and CDR2 FQNNGV come from the germline V gene.

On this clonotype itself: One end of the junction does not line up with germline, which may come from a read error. CDR3 residues: CASSRAGQSYDGYTF. The CDR3 DNA reads as TGCGCCAGTAGCCGCGCGGGACAGAGTTATGATGGCTACACCTTT. The V gene is TRBV4-1, the J gene TRBJ1-2; 7 bases agree with TRBD1. Germline CDR1 reads MGHRA; CDR2 reads YSYEKL. This CDR3 region has 15 residues.

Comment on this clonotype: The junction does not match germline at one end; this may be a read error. The CDR3 nucleotides read TGCAGCTTAGTCCCATATGTGACAGGGGGGAACACAGATAGGCAGTATTTT. Its protein product is CSLVPYVTGGNTDRQYF. The gene calls are TRBV29-1 and TRBJ2-3; 9 bases align to TRBD1. In germline, CDR1 is SQVTM, CDR2 ANQGSEA. The CDR3 loop spans 17 amino acids.

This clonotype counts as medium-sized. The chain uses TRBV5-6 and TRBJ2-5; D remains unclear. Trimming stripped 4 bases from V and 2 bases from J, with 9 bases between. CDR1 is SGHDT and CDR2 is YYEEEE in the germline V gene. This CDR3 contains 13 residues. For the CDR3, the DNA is TGTGCCAGCAGCACCGATTGGCAAGAGACCCAGTACTTC. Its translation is CASSTDWQETQYF.